These T cell receptor beta chains were read from a single sample in a study of T cells after yellow fever vaccination. Using its own MiXCR run on the 5' RACE reads, TCRdb lists one record per CDR3 protein. The table records some 670,000 distinct CDR3 sequences, about 12% of them present only once. The starting material was PBMCs, obtained on the day of the yellow fever booster vaccination. Receptor source: a man aged 30 to 39 who received the YFV17D yellow fever vaccine. CDR3s include the opening cysteine and the closing phenylalanine or tryptophan. Each record gives: V gene, clone size, D gene, J gene, CDR3 DNA, CDR3 protein. The D gene is left open where the match is weak. For some rows the clone size is stated as once, few or many, or as a class when expanded; others skip it.

V: TRBV12-3/TRBV12-4; size: few; D: TRBD2; J: TRBJ2-3; DNA: TGTGCCAGCAGTCCCATAGCGGGAGCTGGTACGCAGTATTTT; CDR3: CASSPIAGAGTQYF
V: TRBV12-3/TRBV12-4; size: many; D: NA; J: TRBJ2-5; DNA: TGTGCCAGCAGTTTATGGGGGAACCAAGAGACCCAGTACTTC; CDR3: CASSLWGNQETQYF
V: TRBV7-2; size: few; D: NA; J: TRBJ2-7; DNA: TGTGCCAGCAGCTTATCGCGGTCAGGACGAAGCGAGCAGTACTTC; CDR3: CASSLSRSGRSEQYF
V: TRBV27; size: few; D: NA; J: TRBJ1-1; DNA: TGTGCCAGCAGTCGATCCAGTTTGGGCGCTGATTGGAACACTGAAGCTTTCTTT; CDR3: CASSRSSLGADWNTEAFF
V: TRBV12-3/TRBV12-4; size: NA; D: TRBD1; J: TRBJ2-2; DNA: TGTGCCAGCAGTTTAAGGGGACAGGTCCCGAACACCGGGGAGCTGTTTTTT; CDR3: CASSLRGQVPNTGELFF
V: TRBV7-2; size: NA; D: TRBD1; J: TRBJ1-1; DNA: TGTGCCAGCAGCTTAGCAGGGCCAGGGGGTTACACTGAAGCTTTCTTT; CDR3: CASSLAGPGGYTEAFF
V: TRBV7-2; size: NA; D: TRBD1; J: TRBJ1-2; DNA: TGTGCCAGCAGCTCCCGGGACAGGATCGGGTTCACCTTC; CDR3: CASSSRDRIGFTF
V: TRBV5-1; size: once; D: NA; J: TRBJ2-1; DNA: TGCGCCAGCAGCTCGGAGGGACCCTCGGGGCAGTTCTTC; CDR3: CASSSEGPSGQFF
V: TRBV7-3; size: few; D: NA; J: TRBJ1-1; DNA: TGTGCCAGCAGCCGAGAGTCAGTTGAGTACACTGAAGCTTTCTTT; CDR3: CASSRESVEYTEAFF
V: TRBV7-8; size: NA; D: NA; J: TRBJ2-3; DNA: TGTGCCAGCAGTCAGTTATGGGCAGGAGCTAGCACAGATACGCAGTATTTT; CDR3: CASSQLWAGASTDTQYF
V: TRBV20-1; size: few; D: NA; J: TRBJ2-3; DNA: TGCAGTGCCCCCGCGGAGTGGGTCACAGATACGCAGTATTTT; CDR3: CSAPAEWVTDTQYF
V: TRBV10-3; size: few; D: NA; J: TRBJ2-7; DNA: TGTGCCATCCACCGGTATAACGAGCAGTACTTC; CDR3: CAIHRYNEQYF
V: TRBV5-6; size: many; D: TRBD2; J: TRBJ2-7; DNA: TGTGCCAGCAGCCAAGGACTAGCGGGATCCTACGAGCAGTACTTC; CDR3: CASSQGLAGSYEQYF
V: TRBV28; size: NA; D: TRBD1; J: TRBJ2-5; DNA: TGTGCCGTGACGGACCCGGGACAGGGGATTCAAGAGACCCAGTACTTC; CDR3: CAVTDPGQGIQETQYF
V: TRBV20-1; size: NA; D: NA; J: TRBJ1-1; DNA: TGCAGTGCTAGGTACGGGAGCGGAATGAACACTGAAGCTTTCTTT; CDR3: CSARYGSGMNTEAFF
V: TRBV20-1; size: NA; D: TRBD2; J: TRBJ2-1; DNA: TGCAGTGCTAGAGATGAACGGGGGGAGGTTGAGCAGTTCTTC; CDR3: CSARDERGEVEQFF
V: TRBV19; size: NA; D: TRBD2; J: TRBJ2-7; DNA: TGTGCCAGTAGTAAAGGGACTAGCGACTCCTACGAGCAGTACTTC; CDR3: CASSKGTSDSYEQYF
V: TRBV12-3/TRBV12-4; size: NA; D: TRBD2; J: TRBJ2-1; DNA: TGTGCCAGCAGCCTCAGCGGGAGCAATGAGCAGTTCTTC; CDR3: CASSLSGSNEQFF
V: TRBV7-2; size: many; D: NA; J: TRBJ2-1; DNA: TGTGCCAGCAGTCCGGACAATGAGCAGTTCTTC; CDR3: CASSPDNEQFF
V: TRBV20-1; size: few; D: NA; J: TRBJ2-5; DNA: TGCAGTGCTACCAGGGACAACCAAGAGACCCAGTACTTC; CDR3: CSATRDNQETQYF
V: TRBV11-3; size: few; D: NA; J: TRBJ2-1; DNA: TGTGCCAGCAGCTTAGACGCATACAATGAGCAGTTCTTC; CDR3: CASSLDAYNEQFF